This TCR beta chain was identified during a study of T cells in Graves' hyperthyroidism and ophthalmopathy. RNA transcripts gave rise to amplified TCR beta CDR3 regions. Primed by the HTBI set, a first-round RT-PCR was run on the TCR CDR3. TCRdb fed the multiplex PCR reads into MiXCR, producing one record per CDR3 protein. The top ten hold 55% to 60% of the sample, which has under 350,000 distinct CDR3 sequences, approximately 15% seen once. The CDR3 is 14 amino acids. V dropped 5 bases and J dropped 2 bases, with 12 bases sitting between them. The J gene is TRBJ1-1, the V gene TRBV12-3 or TRBV12-4, with D possibly being TRBD1 (6 bases). Sequenced sample: blood. This clonotype originated in an older woman with Graves' ophthalmopathy. The CDR3 nucleotides read TGTGCCAGCAGTCGAACAGGGAGAAACACTGAAGCTTTCTTT. Translated: CASSRTGRNTEAFF.